The rows below give T cell receptor beta chains drawn from one sample of a study of vaccination and CD4 T cells after COVID-19. TCRdb called the PCR reads again in MiXCR, with one record for every CDR3 protein. The sample contains approximately 25,000 distinct CDR3 sequences, roughly 49% of which appear only once. Their recognized antigens are unknown. Sequencing was carried out using CD4+ T cells from blood, cultured in vitro. The receptor source for this set is a human donor who had recovered from COVID-19. Each CDR3 is given with its conserved first and last residue. The D gene is left open where the match is weak. Part of the rows lack a size; the others show once, few, many or a class for expanded clones.

V gene,J gene,D gene,clone size,CDR3 DNA,CDR3 protein
TRBV10-3,TRBJ1-5,TRBD1,few,TGTGCCATCAGTATAGACAGGGGGCGAGATCAGCCCCAGCATTTT,CAISIDRGRDQPQHF
TRBV6-1,TRBJ2-2,TRBD2,.,TGTGCCAGCAGTCATCATACTAGCGGGGCTAATTTGAACACCGGGGAGCTGTTTTTT,CASSHHTSGANLNTGELFF
TRBV6-2/TRBV6-3,TRBJ2-7,TRBD2,.,TGTGCCAGCAGTAGGCTAGCGGGAGGGAGCTCCTACGAGCAGTACTTC,CASSRLAGGSSYEQYF
TRBV6-5,TRBJ2-7,.,.,TGTGCCAGCAGTTACTCGGGGACAAGCTCCTACGAGCAGTACTTC,CASSYSGTSSYEQYF
TRBV6-5,TRBJ1-1,.,.,TGTGCCAGCAGTTATTCCTCGCTCGGTTATACTGAAGCTTTCTTT,CASSYSSLGYTEAFF
TRBV28,TRBJ1-5,.,.,TGTGCCAGCAGTTTAAGGGGGAGGAGGCTGGGCAATCAGCCCCAGCATTTT,CASSLRGRRLGNQPQHF
TRBV5-1,TRBJ2-7,TRBD2,.,TGCGCCAGCAGTGTTAGCGGGACCTACGAGCAGTACTTC,CASSVSGTYEQYF
TRBV11-3,TRBJ1-1,.,.,TGTGCCAGCAGCTTAGGAGGCTTCATGAACACTGAAGCTTTCTTT,CASSLGGFMNTEAFF
TRBV5-5,TRBJ2-5,.,.,TGTGCCAGCACTCCTCTCCCGGCGGGAGAGACCCAGTACTTC,CASTPLPAGETQYF
TRBV10-2,TRBJ1-1,.,.,TGCGCCAGCATTCTCAGGGTGAACACTGAAGCTTTCTTT,CASILRVNTEAFF
TRBV28,TRBJ1-1,.,.,TGTGCCAGCAGTTTCGCAGGGGATCTCGGATTAACAGCTTTCTTT,CASSFAGDLGLTAFF
TRBV12-3/TRBV12-4,TRBJ2-6,.,once,TGTGCCAGCGCAGGGACTTCCAGCTCTGGGGCCAACGTCCTGACTTTC,CASAGTSSSGANVLTF
TRBV7-8,TRBJ2-4,.,.,TGTGCCAGCAGCTTAGAACTAGCCGGCATTCAGTACTTC,CASSLELAGIQYF
TRBV6-2/TRBV6-3,TRBJ2-7,.,.,TGTGCCAGCAGTCCGGACATACGCTCCTACGAGCAGTACTTC,CASSPDIRSYEQYF
TRBV27,TRBJ2-3,TRBD1,.,TGTGCCAGCAGGGGGACAGGCCGGGGGGATACGCAGTATTTT,CASRGTGRGDTQYF
TRBV20-1,TRBJ2-5,TRBD2,.,TGCAGTCCCTACCGGGGGGATCATCGAGAGACCCAGTACTTC,CSPYRGDHRETQYF
TRBV2,TRBJ1-3,TRBD1,.,TGTGCCAGCACAGACAGGGTAGGGGGAATCACCATATATTTT,CASTDRVGGITIYF
TRBV20-1,TRBJ2-2,.,few,TGCAGTGCTTTAACGGCAGGGAACACCGGGGAGCTGTTTTTT,CSALTAGNTGELFF
TRBV10-3,TRBJ1-1,TRBD1,few,TGTGCCATCAGGACGGACAGGGAGAACACTGAAGCTTTCTTT,CAIRTDRENTEAFF
TRBV19,TRBJ2-2,TRBD2,.,TGTGCCAGTAGTGCGACTAGCGGGGGCCGCGGAACCGGGGAGCTGTTTTTT,CASSATSGGRGTGELFF
TRBV28,TRBJ1-5,.,.,TGTGCCAGCAGTGATAACAGTGGAGGGGGCAATCAGCCCCAGCATTTT,CASSDNSGGGNQPQHF
TRBV5-1,TRBJ2-1,.,once,TGCGCCAGCAGCTTGGTTGGCCCTGCGTCAAGTGAGGAGTTCTTC,CASSLVGPASSEEFF
TRBV11-3,TRBJ2-7,TRBD1,.,TGTGCCAGCAGCTTAGCGGGGACAGAAAACTACGAGCAGTACTTC,CASSLAGTENYEQYF
TRBV20-1,TRBJ2-5,TRBD2,.,TGCAGTGCTAGAGTTCCGGTAGCGGGACGTCAAGAGACCCAGTACTTC,CSARVPVAGRQETQYF
TRBV24-1,TRBJ1-2,TRBD1,.,TGTGCCACCAGTGATGGGACAGACTATGGCTACACCTTC,CATSDGTDYGYTF
TRBV6-1,TRBJ2-7,TRBD1,once,TGTGCCAGCAGAGAAGCCGGGACAGCTACCTACGAGCAGTACTTC,CASREAGTATYEQYF
TRBV27,TRBJ1-5,.,few,TGTGCCAGCAGTCCCATTGGGGGAGGACGGCAGCCCCAGCATTTT,CASSPIGGGRQPQHF
TRBV12-3/TRBV12-4,TRBJ1-6,.,.,TGTGCCAGCAGTTTAGGAGGGTTGAATTCACCCCTCCACTTT,CASSLGGLNSPLHF
TRBV6-1,TRBJ1-5,TRBD1,few,TGTGCCAGCAGTGGGACAGGGGAGGGAAATCAGCCCCAGCATTTT,CASSGTGEGNQPQHF
TRBV7-8,TRBJ1-1,.,.,TGTGCCAGCAGGACAGCGGCGGGTGGTGGCACTGAAGCTTTCTTT,CASRTAAGGGTEAFF
TRBV15,TRBJ1-4,TRBD1,few,TGTGCCACCAGCAGAGATACACAGGGGGTGGGGGGACTGTTTTTT,CATSRDTQGVGGLFF
TRBV11-3,TRBJ2-5,.,few,TGTGCCAGCAGCTGGCTGGAGACCCAGTACTTC,CASSWLETQYF
TRBV6-5,TRBJ1-2,.,few,TGTGCCAGCAGTTACAACCCAGGGGATGGCTACACCTTC,CASSYNPGDGYTF
TRBV19,TRBJ2-7,.,.,TGTGCCAGTAGTGTCCAAGGGCCCAGCACCCCGGGGGAGCAGTACTTC,CASSVQGPSTPGEQYF
TRBV7-9,TRBJ2-4,.,.,TGTGCCAGCTCGGGTTCGAACATTCAGTACTTC,CASSGSNIQYF
TRBV6-1,TRBJ1-5,TRBD1,.,TGTGCCAGCAGTGAAGCGTCGACAGGGGGTATTCAGCCCCAGCATTTT,CASSEASTGGIQPQHF
TRBV10-1,TRBJ2-3,.,.,TGCGCCAGCAGTGAGCCCGCCCGGGATCCAGATACGCAGTATTTT,CASSEPARDPDTQYF
TRBV20-1,TRBJ1-1,.,once,TGCAGTGCTGTTAAACAGGGGAACACTGAAGCTTTCTTT,CSAVKQGNTEAFF
TRBV4-2,TRBJ2-7,.,.,TGTGCCAGCAGCCTCGCCCACGAGACAAACTCCTACGAGCAGTACTTC,CASSLAHETNSYEQYF
TRBV10-3,TRBJ2-1,.,.,TGTGCCATCAGTGAGACGAGGGATGAGCAGTTCTTC,CAISETRDEQFF
TRBV9,TRBJ1-1,.,once,TGTGCCAGCAGCACGCGGAACACTGAAGCTTTCTTT,CASSTRNTEAFF
TRBV5-1,TRBJ1-1,.,once,TGCGCCAGCAGCTTGATGGGGTACGCCGCAAGCACTGAAGCTTTCTTT,CASSLMGYAASTEAFF
TRBV28,TRBJ1-1,.,.,TGTGCCAGCAGTTTTCGTCGCCGGGCAGGAGGGACTGAAGCTTTCTTT,CASSFRRRAGGTEAFF
TRBV7-2,TRBJ1-1,.,.,TGTGCCAGCAGCTTAAGACAGTTCACTGAAGCTTTCTTT,CASSLRQFTEAFF
TRBV6-1,TRBJ2-7,TRBD1,few,TGTGCCGGAGGACAGGGGGCCTTTTCCTACGAGCAGTACTTC,CAGGQGAFSYEQYF
TRBV11-3,TRBJ2-7,.,.,TGTGCCAGCAGCTTGGTACCGTTGGGGGATTACGAGCAGTACTTC,CASSLVPLGDYEQYF
TRBV5-4,TRBJ2-1,.,.,TGTGCCAGCAGCAACGAAAACAATGAGCAGTTCTTC,CASSNENNEQFF
TRBV5-1,TRBJ1-1,TRBD1,.,TGCGCCAGCAGCTTGAGGCAGGGGGGGCCTGAAGCTTTCTTT,CASSLRQGGPEAFF
TRBV20-1,TRBJ2-1,.,few,TGCAGTGCTAGAGATCGTCGGGGACACTACAATGAGCAGTTCTTC,CSARDRRGHYNEQFF
TRBV27,TRBJ2-3,.,few,TGTGCCAGCAGGGTCCAGGGAGCAGATACGCAGTATTTT,CASRVQGADTQYF